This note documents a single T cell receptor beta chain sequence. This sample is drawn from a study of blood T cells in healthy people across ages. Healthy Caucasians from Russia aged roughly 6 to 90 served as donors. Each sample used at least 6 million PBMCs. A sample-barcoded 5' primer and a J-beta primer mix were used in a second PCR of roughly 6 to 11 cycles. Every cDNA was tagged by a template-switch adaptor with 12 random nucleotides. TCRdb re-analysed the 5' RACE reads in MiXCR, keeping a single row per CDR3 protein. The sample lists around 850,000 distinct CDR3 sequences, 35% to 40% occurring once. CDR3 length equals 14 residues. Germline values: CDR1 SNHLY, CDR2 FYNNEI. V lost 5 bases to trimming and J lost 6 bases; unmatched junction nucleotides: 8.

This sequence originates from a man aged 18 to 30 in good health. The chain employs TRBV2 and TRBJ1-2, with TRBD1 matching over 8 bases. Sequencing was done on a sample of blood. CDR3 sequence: CASSFSTGGDGYTF. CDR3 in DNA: TGTGCCAGCAGTTTTTCTACAGGGGGTGATGGCTACACCTTC.